The 4 T cell receptor beta chains listed next were all sequenced from one sample in a study of cytomegalovirus exposure and HLA in healthy donors (dated by TCRdb to about 2017). The library was generated by the immunoSEQ multiplex PCR assay. A mixture of 60 forward primers for TCR Vbeta segments and 13 reverse primers for TCR Jbeta segments was used in the multiplex PCR. In its TCRdb copy, this immuneACCESS table keeps in-frame sequences only and misses some clones. Where compared with another copy, unresolved V genes explain less than half of these, and the others have no known cause. The sample includes about 120,000 clones, with under 90% observed a single time. The biggest ten clones account for 3.6% of the sample. The sample comprised PBMCs. These TCRs come from a woman aged 35 to 49 in good health and CMV-seropositive.

V usage is TRBV11-1 and J usage is TRBJ2-1; possible D gene TRBD2, 6 bases. Per the germline V gene, CDR1 is SGHAT and CDR2 is FQDESV (reference sequence). V was pared by 2 bases and J by 7 bases, with 12 bases between. CDR3 length: 14 residues. CDR3 sequence: CASSLPRRGNEQFF. The CDR3 DNA sequence: TGTGCCAGCAGCTTACCCCGGCGGGGAAATGAGCAGTTCTTC.

This clone was found once. The rearrangement uses TRBV28 and TRBJ2-7, with 9 bases identical to TRBD2. Germline-derived CDR1 and CDR2 are MDHEN and SYDVKM. J was trimmed by 3 bases and V by 0 bases; bases with no gene match: 6. The CDR3 runs 16 residues. The CDR3 coding sequence is TGTGCCAGCAGTTTATGGGCTAGCGGGATAAACTACGAGCAGTACTTC. Its translation is CASSLWASGINYEQYF. The full variable domain, in which reference TRBV28 and TRBJ2-7 provide the parts outside the CDR3, is DVKVTQSSRYLVKRTGEKVFLECVQDMDHENMFWYRQDPGLGLRLIYFSYDVKMKEKGDIPEGYSVSREKKERFSLILESASTNQTSMYLCASSLWASGINYEQYFGPGTRLTVT.

The chain recombines TRBV19 with TRBJ2-5, with TRBD1 matching over 12 bases. This CDR3 region has 14 residues. The trim removed 8 bases at V and 5 bases at J, leaving 6 bases unmatched. CDR1 is LNHDA and CDR2 is SQIVND in the germline V gene (reference sequence). CDR3 amino acids: CASGTGGFWETQYF. CDR3 DNA sequence: TGTGCCAGTGGGACAGGGGGCTTTTGGGAGACCCAGTACTTC.

This clone was counted between two and nine times. The chain recombines TRBV13 with TRBJ1-5, with TRBD1 matching 7 bases. CDR1 and CDR2 from the germline V gene are PRHDT and FYEKMQ (reference sequence). V trimming: 0 bases; J trimming: 6 bases; junction bases outside the gene matches: 8. The CDR3 is 16 amino acids. The CDR3 DNA reads as TGTGCCAGCAGCTTAGGCGGAACAGGGGTGTCTCAGCCCCAGCATTTT. It specifies CASSLGGTGVSQPQHF. Variable domain in full (rest from reference TRBV13 and TRBJ1-5): AAGVIQSPRHLIKEKRETATLKCYPIPRHDTVYWYQQGPGQDPQFLISFYEKMQSDKGSIPDRFSAQQFSDYHSELNMSSLELGDSALYFCASSLGGTGVSQPQHFGDGTRLSIL.